This TCR beta chain was captured by sequencing in a study of T cells and Merkel cell carcinoma outcomes. Study-wide results and caveats: Reportedly, T-cell repertoire with density predicts Merkel cell carcinoma outcomes.

Some clones are missing from TCRdb's copy, which holds only in-frame ones; the method was immunoSEQ multiplex PCR. This sample has some 19,000 clones, with around 80% found just once. The CDR3 is 12 residues long. V was shortened by 3 bases and J by 8 bases, with 8 bases between the two germline ends. Germline V gives CDR1 KGHSH, CDR2 LQKENI. Details on this clone: Its antigen is undetermined.

This clonotype was sampled from a human donor with Merkel cell carcinoma. Sample: tumor tissue from Merkel cell carcinoma. The chain combines TRBV18 with TRBJ1-3, with D unclear. CDR3 amino acids: CASSPRGDTIYF. The DNA for the CDR3 is TGTGCCAGCTCACCCCGGGGAGACACCATATATTTT.